This TCR beta chain came from a study of shared clonotypes between healthy human individuals. V was trimmed by 7 bases and J by 1 base, leaving 14 bases between them. Germline V gene sequence: CDR1 SGHTA, CDR2 FQGNSA. The CDR3 spans 14 residues. This clone appeared once. Profiled with immunoSEQ multiplex PCR; TCRdb holds only in-frame clones, not every one. The profile shows around 1.6 million clones, 95% to 99% of them singletons. The rearrangement joins TRBV7-2 to TRBJ2-7; weak D call: TRBD1 (7 bases). Sequencing used naive CD4+ T cells sorted from blood. Subset specified: CD45RA+ positively selected. The clonotype originates from a man aged 25 to 40 in good health. The CDR3: CASTLSGGSYEQYF. CDR3 nucleotides: TGTGCCAGCACTTTATCAGGGGGGTCCTACGAGCAGTACTTC. Combining the CDR3 with reference TRBV7-2 and TRBJ2-7 gives the whole variable domain GAGVSQSPSNKVTEKGKDVELRCDPISGHTALYWYRQSLGQGLEFLIYFQGNSAPDKSGLPSDRFSAERTGGSVSTLTIQRTQQEDSAVYLCASTLSGGSYEQYFGPGTRLTVT.